This T cell receptor (beta chain) appears in the sequencing data of a study of blood T cell repertoires in COVID-19. The V and J ends lost 7 bases and 5 bases, in that order; junction bases with no gene match: 7. The CDR3 loop spans 14 amino acids. Germline V gene data show CDR1 as MNHEY and CDR2 as SMNVEV (reference sequence). The data were produced by immunoSEQ multiplex PCR, yet TCRdb's version contains in-frame clones alone and is incomplete. The sample includes 250,000 or so clones, about 90% of them seen just once. This clone turned up a few times. The sequence came from a man in his thirties or forties with COVID-19, enrolled during active disease. The specimen was peripheral blood. V usage is TRBV27 and J usage is TRBJ2-7; TRBD1 matches at 11 bases. The DNA of the CDR3 is TGTGCCAGCACTCCGAGGACAGGGGGCCACGAGCAGTACTTC. The encoded protein is CASTPRTGGHEQYF.